These T cell receptor beta chains were read from a single sample in a study of blood T cell repertoires in COVID-19. Assay: immunoSEQ multiplex PCR; the TCRdb copy retains only in-frame clones and omits some. The sample holds around 280,000 clones, around 91% seen once. The source material was PBMCs or T cells enriched from blood (not recorded which). The source is a woman aged 18-29 years with acute COVID-19. CDR3s include the opening cysteine and the closing phenylalanine or tryptophan. The D gene is left open where the match is weak. Rows may omit the clone size; those that give it use once, few, many or a size class.

clone_size d_call j_call v_call cdr3_aa cdr3_nt
- TRBD2 TRBJ2-6 TRBV7-9 CASSLAIGTSTSGANVLTF TGTGCCAGCAGCTTAGCTATTGGGACTAGCACTTCTGGGGCCAACGTCCTGACTTTC
- - TRBJ1-6 TRBV30 CAWSVLDRLYSPLHF TGTGCCTGGAGTGTTCTGGACAGATTGTATTCACCCCTCCACTTT
- TRBD2 TRBJ2-3 TRBV5-1 CASSLGDRTSGPVDTQYF TGCGCCAGCAGCTTGGGAGACAGGACTAGCGGCCCCGTAGATACGCAGTATTTT
- TRBD2 TRBJ2-3 TRBV9 CASSVTSGSSVDTQYF TGTGCCAGCAGCGTAACTAGCGGGAGTTCAGTGGATACGCAGTATTTT
- TRBD1 TRBJ1-2 TRBV5-4 CASSSRQGNYGYTF TGTGCCAGCAGCTCTCGACAGGGAAACTATGGCTACACCTTC
- - TRBJ1-2 TRBV7-9 CASSSPRYGYTF TGTGCCAGCAGCTCCCCCCGTTATGGCTACACCTTC
- TRBD2 TRBJ2-7 TRBV6-6 CASSRLAALREQYF TGTGCCAGCAGCAGACTAGCGGCACTACGCGAGCAGTACTTC
- - TRBJ2-5 TRBV7-9 CASSLGGTAMETQYF TGTGCCAGCAGCTTGGGCGGGACTGCTATGGAGACCCAGTACTTC
- TRBD2 TRBJ2-1 TRBV7-6 CASSLGSGTHNEQFF TGTGCCAGCAGCTTAGGCAGCGGGACCCACAATGAGCAGTTCTTC
- TRBD2 TRBJ2-3 TRBV13 CASSCRTSATDTQYF TGTGCCAGCAGCTGCAGGACTAGCGCGACAGATACGCAGTATTTT
- TRBD1 TRBJ1-5 TRBV7-8 CASSISDRGTTNQPQHF TGTGCCAGCAGCATCTCGGACAGGGGGACTACCAATCAGCCCCAGCATTTT
once - TRBJ2-6 TRBV28 CASSPSPGANVLTF TGTGCCAGCAGCCCTAGTCCTGGGGCCAACGTCCTGACTTTC
- TRBD1 TRBJ1-2 TRBV15 CATSRADRGPNGYTF TGTGCCACCAGCAGAGCCGACAGGGGGCCGAATGGCTACACCTTC
- TRBD2 TRBJ2-3 TRBV3-1/TRBV3-2 CASSQDRAGSTDTQYF TGTGCCAGCAGCCAAGATCGAGCGGGAAGCACAGATACGCAGTATTTT
once - TRBJ2-3 TRBV28 CASSFSTGGTDTQYF TGTGCCAGCAGTTTTTCGACAGGAGGCACAGATACGCAGTATTTT
once - TRBJ2-7 TRBV10-3 CAISRSGNPYEQYF TGTGCCATCAGTAGATCAGGCAACCCCTACGAGCAGTACTTC
- - TRBJ2-1 TRBV19 CASSMSSGFEQFF TGTGCCAGTAGTATGTCATCGGGGTTTGAGCAGTTCTTC
- - TRBJ2-2 TRBV6-1 CASSEAGDTGELFF TGTGCCAGCAGTGAAGCAGGGGACACCGGGGAGCTGTTTTTT
once TRBD1 TRBJ2-6 TRBV9 CASSVDRGYSGANVLTF TGTGCCAGCAGCGTAGACAGGGGATACTCTGGGGCCAACGTCCTGACTTTC
- - TRBJ1-3 TRBV2 CASSDRRGGNTIYF TGTGCCAGCAGTGACCGCAGGGGAGGAAACACCATATATTTT
- - TRBJ1-4 TRBV19 CASSNQYGDEKLFF TGTGCCAGTAGTAACCAGTATGGAGATGAAAAACTGTTTTTT
- TRBD1 TRBJ1-6 TRBV19 CASSLGTGGNSPLHF TGTGCCAGTAGTCTCGGGACAGGAGGAAATTCACCCCTCCACTTT
- TRBD1 TRBJ1-1 TRBV6-5 CASSFSTGANTEAFF TGTGCCAGCAGTTTTTCCACAGGGGCGAACACTGAAGCTTTCTTT
- TRBD2 TRBJ2-5 TRBV5-1 CASSSGGKGETQYF TGCGCCAGCAGCTCCGGGGGGAAAGGAGAGACCCAGTACTTC
few - TRBJ2-7 TRBV5-1 CASSFADSQILTYEQYF TGCGCCAGCAGCTTCGCGGACAGCCAGATCCTAACCTACGAGCAGTACTTC
- - TRBJ1-1 TRBV7-9 CASSSVRGTEAFF TGTGCCAGCAGCTCAGTACGTGGTACTGAAGCTTTCTTT
- TRBD1 TRBJ1-5 TRBV28 CASSDETGWNNQPQHF TGTGCCAGCAGCGATGAGACAGGGTGGAACAATCAGCCCCAGCATTTT
- - TRBJ2-7 TRBV6-5 CASSLKSSYEQYF TGTGCCAGCAGCTTAAAGAGCTCCTACGAGCAGTACTTC
few TRBD2 TRBJ2-1 TRBV7-9 CASSRLAGAIDEQFF TGTGCCAGCAGCCGACTAGCGGGAGCTATTGATGAGCAGTTCTTC
once TRBD1 TRBJ2-5 TRBV5-1 CASSLRVTGITETQYF TGCGCCAGCAGCTTGCGGGTGACAGGGATAACGGAGACCCAGTACTTC
- TRBD1 TRBJ1-6 TRBV28 CASSFLGQGTAPLHF TGTGCCAGCAGTTTCTTAGGACAGGGAACGGCACCCCTCCACTTT
- - TRBJ1-1 TRBV21-1 CASSKGDKERGTEAFF TGTGCCAGCAGCAAGGGGGACAAAGAGCGGGGCACTGAAGCTTTCTTT
- - TRBJ1-3 TRBV29-1 CSVEDSRRRGGPGNTIYF TGCAGCGTTGAAGACTCTCGGCGTCGGGGGGGGCCTGGAAACACCATATATTTT
- - TRBJ1-1 TRBV11-2 CASSLELGTEAFF TGTGCCAGCAGCTTAGAACTAGGTACTGAAGCTTTCTTT
- - TRBJ1-5 TRBV6-2/TRBV6-3 CASSHDRTYSNQPQHF TGTGCCAGCAGTCACGACAGGACTTATAGCAATCAGCCCCAGCATTTT
- TRBD1 TRBJ1-2 TRBV27 CASSDGQGSGHGYTF TGTGCCAGCAGTGACGGACAGGGGTCGGGGCATGGCTACACCTTC
- - TRBJ1-3 TRBV3-1/TRBV3-2 CASSHLTGYSGNTIYF TGTGCCAGCAGCCACCTCACGGGGTACTCTGGAAACACCATATATTTT
- TRBD2 TRBJ2-5 TRBV7-2 CASSSSGQETQYF TGTGCCAGCAGCTCTAGCGGTCAAGAGACCCAGTACTTC
once TRBD2 TRBJ2-1 TRBV19 CASSPPGLALYNEQFF TGTGCCAGTAGTCCTCCGGGACTAGCACTTTACAATGAGCAGTTCTTC
- TRBD1 TRBJ2-3 TRBV2 CASSIQGDTDTQYF TGTGCCAGCAGTATACAGGGGGACACAGATACGCAGTATTTT
- - TRBJ2-7 TRBV5-1 CASSLSVASYEQYF TGCGCCAGCAGCTTGAGCGTAGCTTCTTACGAGCAGTACTTC
- - TRBJ1-1 TRBV15 CATSRVSTEAFF TGTGCCACCAGCAGAGTTAGTACTGAAGCTTTCTTT
once - TRBJ2-7 TRBV6-5 CASTGGRATTYEQYF TGTGCCAGCACGGGGGGCCGAGCTACAACCTACGAGCAGTACTTC
- - TRBJ2-6 TRBV19 CASSIVAGASGANVLTF TGTGCCAGTAGTATAGTGGCTGGGGCCTCTGGGGCCAACGTCCTGACTTTC
once - TRBJ2-1 TRBV5-4 CASSFDRSPYNEQFF TGTGCCAGCAGCTTCGACAGGTCCCCCTACAATGAGCAGTTCTTC
once TRBD1 TRBJ1-2 TRBV11-2 CASSYGTGANYGYTF TGTGCCAGCAGTTATGGGACAGGGGCTAACTATGGCTACACCTTC
once - TRBJ1-1 TRBV30 CAWDRRMNTEAFF TGTGCCTGGGACAGGAGAATGAACACTGAAGCTTTCTTT
- TRBD1 TRBJ2-1 TRBV30 CASDVQGQHNEQFF TGTGCCAGTGATGTACAGGGGCAGCACAATGAGCAGTTCTTC
- TRBD1 TRBJ1-4 TRBV5-1 CASSFLGQGTEKLFF TGCGCCAGCAGCTTCCTTGGACAGGGGACCGAAAAACTGTTTTTT
- - TRBJ2-1 TRBV12-5 CASENRSNEQFF TGTGCTAGTGAAAACAGATCTAATGAGCAGTTCTTC
- TRBD2 TRBJ2-1 TRBV7-9 CASRASGSPYNEQFF TGTGCCAGCAGGGCAAGCGGGAGCCCCTACAATGAGCAGTTCTTC
- TRBD2 TRBJ2-3 TRBV29-1 CSRSAGDADTQYF TGCAGCCGGAGCGCGGGAGATGCAGATACGCAGTATTTT
- - TRBJ2-3 TRBV7-3 CASSLGGAVDTQYF TGTGCCAGCAGCTTAGGGGGGGCTGTAGATACGCAGTATTTT
- TRBD1 TRBJ1-2 TRBV5-1 CASSGQDRGRANYGYTF TGCGCCAGCAGCGGACAGGACAGGGGCAGAGCTAACTATGGCTACACCTTC